The source of this T cell receptor beta chain is a study of blood T cell repertoires in COVID-19. Study background: The study drew acute and convalescent COVID-19 samples from the United States, Italy and Spain. From T cells, B-cell-depleted T cells, or PBMCs came the material, which was cDNA or gDNA.

How the authors handled the data: Reference gene primer amplification gave nucleated cell count estimates. The method was immunoSEQ multiplex PCR; TCRdb's version includes in-frame clones alone and lacks a portion of them. The V and J calls and clone size come from that table; D and trimming were worked out from the DNA. The profile shows a few hundred thousand clones, more than 75% of them singletons. The receptor was derived from a woman aged 45-65 years with acute or convalescent COVID-19. The specimen sequenced was peripheral blood.

CDR3 loop: CASSQVESRPRRAEGLDTEAFF. CDR3 coding DNA: TGCGCCAGCAGTCAAGTAGAGAGCCGTCCCCGGCGGGCAGAAGGGTTAGACACTGAAGCTTTCTTT. The rearrangement uses TRBV23-1 and TRBJ1-1; no reliable D call. TRBV23-1 is an ORF, with its function uncertain. The CDR3 length is 22 residues. V gave up 2 bases and J gave up 3 bases, with 34 bases separating them.